This is a list of T cell receptor beta chains from one sample in a study of technical replicates of blood from a handful of donors. This table comes from immunoSEQ multiplex PCR, and its TCRdb copy is limited to in-frame clones, with some not included. The sample holds about 75,000 clones; approximately 97% are singletons and the top ten take under 0.2%. Material: T cells isolated from PBMCs. The receptor source for this set is a human donor in good health. Each CDR3 is given with its conserved first and last residue. A D gene is named only where the DNA matches it firmly. For some rows the clone size is stated as once, few or many, or as a class when expanded; others skip it.

DNA	CDR3	V	size	D	J
TGCAGCGCCGCTAGCGGGAGCTCCTACGAGCAGTACTTC	CSAASGSSYEQYF	TRBV29-1	.	TRBD2	TRBJ2-7
TGTGCCAGCAGTGAATCAGGGGCGAAAACCTACGAGCAGTACTTC	CASSESGAKTYEQYF	TRBV6-1	once	.	TRBJ2-7
TGTGCCAGCTCACCGCCGAGGGACACCTTGACCTATGGCTACACCTTC	CASSPPRDTLTYGYTF	TRBV18	.	.	TRBJ1-2
TGTGCCAGTAGTCCCAGCCCCGGGACACTCTCCTACGAGCAGTACTTC	CASSPSPGTLSYEQYF	TRBV19	.	.	TRBJ2-7
TGTGCTAGTGGTTTGGCCCCCGGGACAGAGACCTTCTACGAGCAGTACTTC	CASGLAPGTETFYEQYF	TRBV12-5	.	TRBD1	TRBJ2-7
TGTGCCAGCAGCTTGCACAGTGAAGCTTTCTTT	CASSLHSEAFF	TRBV7-9	.	.	TRBJ1-1
TGTGCCAGCAGCTTATCCACCCCGGGAGGGGGGGAGACCCAGTACTTC	CASSLSTPGGGETQYF	TRBV11-2	.	TRBD2	TRBJ2-5
TGTGCCTGGAGACAGGCTGAAGCTTTCTTT	CAWRQAEAFF	TRBV30	few	.	TRBJ1-1
TGTGCCAGCAGTCCCAGGGGTGTCGGCTATGGCTACACCTTC	CASSPRGVGYGYTF	TRBV6-1	.	.	TRBJ1-2
TGTGCCAGCAGCTTAAGCGAGGTCTGGGAAGAGACCCAGTACTTC	CASSLSEVWEETQYF	TRBV7-9	.	.	TRBJ2-5
TGTGCCGCCGGGGGGCCGCACAAAGAGACCCAGTACTTC	CAAGGPHKETQYF	TRBV6-6	.	.	TRBJ2-5
TGTGCCAGCAGCTTAAGTTTTTCGTTCAGCTATGGCTACACCTTC	CASSLSFSFSYGYTF	TRBV5-4	once	.	TRBJ1-2
TGTGCCGGGGGGTCTCAGGAGCCCCAGCATTTT	CAGGSQEPQHF	TRBV19	.	.	TRBJ1-5
TGTGCCAGCAGCATTGGACAGGGCGATGGCTACACCTTC	CASSIGQGDGYTF	TRBV11-2	.	TRBD1	TRBJ1-2
TGTGCCAGCAGCCTACAGGCTAACACTGAAGCTTTCTTT	CASSLQANTEAFF	TRBV6-4	.	.	TRBJ1-1
TGTGCCAGCAGCCCCGGGACTAGCGGCCGGGGTGGAGATACGCAGTATTTT	CASSPGTSGRGGDTQYF	TRBV6-4	.	TRBD2	TRBJ2-3
TGTGCCATCACAGGCGGGGAGCTGTTTTTT	CAITGGELFF	TRBV7-9	.	.	TRBJ2-2
TGCGCCAGCAGCTTGGCCGGGGATTCCTACGAGCAGTACTTC	CASSLAGDSYEQYF	TRBV5-1	.	.	TRBJ2-7
TGCAGCGTCACCGGACAGGGAAGCGGCTACACCTTC	CSVTGQGSGYTF	TRBV29-1	.	TRBD1	TRBJ1-2
TGTGCCAGCAGTGACCACACATCCCTCGGTGGGCTCGCTTTCTTT	CASSDHTSLGGLAFF	TRBV28	.	.	TRBJ1-1
TGTGCCAGCAGTCAGCCCTTGGAGGAAAGAGGCAATCAGCCCCAGCATTTT	CASSQPLEERGNQPQHF	TRBV5-5	.	.	TRBJ1-5
TGCGCCAGCAGGGGCCTTGGACAGGGGGCGGCCACAGATACGCAGTATTTT	CASRGLGQGAATDTQYF	TRBV4-1	.	TRBD1	TRBJ2-3
TGTGCCAGCAGCCTAGGACAGAGCCAGAGCCAAGCTTTCTTT	CASSLGQSQSQAFF	TRBV6-5	.	.	TRBJ1-1
TGTGCCAGCAGTGAAGCGCTAGGGGCAGGACCCCTTTTT	CASSEALGAGPLF	TRBV2	.	.	TRBJ1-4
TGTGCCTGGAAGGGGGCTGGCTATGGCTACACCTTC	CAWKGAGYGYTF	TRBV30	.	TRBD1	TRBJ1-2
TGTGCCATCCTCGACTCTTCGGGGGCCAACGTCCTGACTTTC	CAILDSSGANVLTF	TRBV10-3	.	.	TRBJ2-6
TGTGCCAGCAGTGCTCGGACAGGGTCGATAAGCACCGGGGAGCTGTTTTTT	CASSARTGSISTGELFF	TRBV6-1	.	TRBD1	TRBJ2-2
TGTGCCAGCAGCTCTAAGGACAGGACCGGGGAGCTGTTTTTT	CASSSKDRTGELFF	TRBV5-4	.	TRBD1	TRBJ2-2
TGTGCCGAAATGGAGGGGCCCTCTGGGGCCAACGTCCTGACTTTC	CAEMEGPSGANVLTF	TRBV6-1	.	.	TRBJ2-6
TGTGCCAGCTATCTAGGCGGGGACCCGGCCTACGAGCAGTACTTC	CASYLGGDPAYEQYF	TRBV6-5	.	.	TRBJ2-7
TGCGCCAGCAGCCAAGATTACACATCGCAGTACTTC	CASSQDYTSQYF	TRBV4-1	.	.	TRBJ2-7
TGTGCCAGCAGGAAGGGAGCAGGGAGGTATGGCTACACCTTC	CASRKGAGRYGYTF	TRBV6-5	.	.	TRBJ1-2
TGTGCCAGCAGCTCCTGGACAGGGGAAGAGACCCAGTACTTC	CASSSWTGEETQYF	TRBV6-5	.	TRBD1	TRBJ2-5
TGTGCCAGCAGCTCCAGACAGAGCTATAATTCACCCCTCCACTTT	CASSSRQSYNSPLHF	TRBV5-6	.	.	TRBJ1-6
TGTGCCAGCTCACCAAACGGACAGCAAGAGACCCAGTACTTC	CASSPNGQQETQYF	TRBV18	.	.	TRBJ2-5
TGTGCCAGCAGCTTAGCGGACAGCATCAACAATGAGCAGTTCTTC	CASSLADSINNEQFF	TRBV7-9	few	.	TRBJ2-1
TGTGCCAGCAGGCCGGGACAGAACACTGAAGCTTTCTTT	CASRPGQNTEAFF	TRBV5-4	.	.	TRBJ1-1
TGCAGCGCCTCAGGGGTGGCGGGAGACTACACCGGGGAGCTGTTTTTT	CSASGVAGDYTGELFF	TRBV29-1	.	.	TRBJ2-2
TGTGCCTGGCGCCTAGCGGGGGACTTCAATGAGCAGTTCTTC	CAWRLAGDFNEQFF	TRBV30	.	TRBD2	TRBJ2-1
TGTGCCAGCAGTTTATCGGTCAGGGTTGACGAGCAGTACTTC	CASSLSVRVDEQYF	TRBV27	.	.	TRBJ2-7
TGTGCCAGTATTCCTCGGGGGACAGACATCAATTCACCCCTCCACTTT	CASIPRGTDINSPLHF	TRBV19	.	TRBD1	TRBJ1-6
TGTGCCAGCAGCTCATCAGGGAACGAGCAGTACTTC	CASSSSGNEQYF	TRBV11-3	.	.	TRBJ2-7
TGTGCCAGCAGCCAGGGCGTCTGGGGGGAAGAGACCCAGTACTTC	CASSQGVWGEETQYF	TRBV14	.	.	TRBJ2-5
TGTGCCAGCAGCCCCGGGACAGGGTTCTACGAGCAGTACTTC	CASSPGTGFYEQYF	TRBV6-5	.	TRBD1	TRBJ2-7
TGTGCCATCAGTAATCCAGGCCGCCGCACAGATACGCAGTATTTT	CAISNPGRRTDTQYF	TRBV10-3	.	.	TRBJ2-3